This section outlines one TCR beta chain sequence together with its context. The data stem from a study of shared clonotypes between healthy human individuals. Study-wide context: Three plates each covered CD4 naive and memory; CD8 naive two, CD8 memory one.

Each sample came from a Caucasian adult donor living in Nashville, Tennessee. A split of CD4+ cells into CD45RA+ naive and CD45RA-negative memory subsets was performed. Each replicate PCR on the sorted subsets used 200 to 250 ng DNA (around 30,000 T cell genomes). Generated by immunoSEQ multiplex PCR, the TCRdb table keeps only in-frame clones and is missing some. The sample consists of approximately 1.5 million clones, around 98% of them appearing once. The sample comprised naive CD4+ T cells sorted from blood. Indicated subset: CD45RA+ positively selected. This receptor was identified in a man between 25 and 39 years old in good health.

CDR3: CASSERLGDTEAFF. CDR3 nucleotides: TGTGCCAGCAGTGAAAGGTTAGGGGACACTGAAGCTTTCTTT. The chain recombines TRBV6-1 with TRBJ1-1; tentative D call: TRBD1 (5 bases). The CDR3 length is 14 residues. The germline V gene has CDR1 MNHNS and CDR2 SASEGT. The V gene lost 2 bases and the J gene lost 3 bases, with 10 bases spanning the gap.